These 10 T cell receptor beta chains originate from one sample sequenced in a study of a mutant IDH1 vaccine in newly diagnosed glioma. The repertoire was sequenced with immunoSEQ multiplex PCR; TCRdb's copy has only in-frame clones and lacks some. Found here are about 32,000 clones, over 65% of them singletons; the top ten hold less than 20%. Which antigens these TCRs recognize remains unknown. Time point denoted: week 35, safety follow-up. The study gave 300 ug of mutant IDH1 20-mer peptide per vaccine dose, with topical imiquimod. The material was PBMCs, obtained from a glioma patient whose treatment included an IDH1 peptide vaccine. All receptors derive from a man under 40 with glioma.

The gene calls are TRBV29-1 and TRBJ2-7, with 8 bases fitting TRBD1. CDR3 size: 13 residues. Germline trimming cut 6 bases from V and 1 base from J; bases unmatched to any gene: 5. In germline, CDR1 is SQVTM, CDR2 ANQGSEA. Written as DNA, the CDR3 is TGCAGCGTCCCGACAGGGGTATCCTACGAGCAGTACTTC. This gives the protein CSVPTGVSYEQYF.

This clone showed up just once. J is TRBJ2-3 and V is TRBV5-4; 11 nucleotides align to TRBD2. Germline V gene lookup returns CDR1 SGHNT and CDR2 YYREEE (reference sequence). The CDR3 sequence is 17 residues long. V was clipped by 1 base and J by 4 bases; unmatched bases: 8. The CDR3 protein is CASSLTSGRGAADTQYF. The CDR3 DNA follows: TGTGCCAGCAGCTTGACTAGCGGGAGAGGGGCAGCAGATACGCAGTATTTT.

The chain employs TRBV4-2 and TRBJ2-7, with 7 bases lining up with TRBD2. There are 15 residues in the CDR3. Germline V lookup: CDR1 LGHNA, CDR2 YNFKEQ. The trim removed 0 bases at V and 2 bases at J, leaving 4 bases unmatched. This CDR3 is CASSQDRAGPYEQYF. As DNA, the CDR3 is TGTGCCAGCAGCCAAGATCGAGCGGGACCCTACGAGCAGTACTTC.

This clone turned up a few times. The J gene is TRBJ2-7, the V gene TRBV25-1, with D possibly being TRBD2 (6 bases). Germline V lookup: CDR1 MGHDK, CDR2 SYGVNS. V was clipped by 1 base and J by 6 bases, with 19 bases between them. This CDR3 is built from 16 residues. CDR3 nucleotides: TGTGCCAGCAGTGAATCATCGGACATCGGGGGTCCCGAGCAGTACTTC. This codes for CASSESSDIGGPEQYF.

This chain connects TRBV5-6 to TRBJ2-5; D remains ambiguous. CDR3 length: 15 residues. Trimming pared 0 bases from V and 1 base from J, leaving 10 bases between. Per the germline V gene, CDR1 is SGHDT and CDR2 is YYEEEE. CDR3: CASSLGTPAQETQYF. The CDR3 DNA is TGTGCCAGCAGCTTGGGTACTCCAGCCCAAGAGACCCAGTACTTC.

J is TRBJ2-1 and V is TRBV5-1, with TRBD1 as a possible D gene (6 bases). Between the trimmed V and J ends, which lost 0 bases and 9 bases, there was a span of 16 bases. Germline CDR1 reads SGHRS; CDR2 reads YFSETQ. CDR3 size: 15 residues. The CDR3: CASSLDPTGGGEQFF. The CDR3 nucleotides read TGCGCCAGCAGCTTGGACCCCACTGGGGGCGGTGAGCAGTTCTTC.

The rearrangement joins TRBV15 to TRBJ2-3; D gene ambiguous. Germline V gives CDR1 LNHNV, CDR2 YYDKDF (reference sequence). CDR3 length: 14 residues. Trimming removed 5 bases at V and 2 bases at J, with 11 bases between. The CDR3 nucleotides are TGTGCCACCAGCGCAGTTGGCGTCACAGATACGCAGTATTTT. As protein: CATSAVGVTDTQYF.

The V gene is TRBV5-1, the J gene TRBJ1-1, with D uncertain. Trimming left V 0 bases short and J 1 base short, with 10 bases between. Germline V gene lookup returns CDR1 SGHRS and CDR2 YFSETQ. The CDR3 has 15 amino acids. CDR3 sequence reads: CASSLVGKANTEAFF. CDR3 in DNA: TGCGCCAGCAGCTTGGTAGGGAAGGCGAACACTGAAGCTTTCTTT.

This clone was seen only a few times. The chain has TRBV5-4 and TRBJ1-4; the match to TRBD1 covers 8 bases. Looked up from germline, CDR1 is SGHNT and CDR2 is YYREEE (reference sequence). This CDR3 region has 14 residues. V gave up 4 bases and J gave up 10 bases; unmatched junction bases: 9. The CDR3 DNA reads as TGTGCCAGCAGCACCCAGGGGGCTCAGGGAAAACTGTTTTTT. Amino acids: CASSTQGAQGKLFF.

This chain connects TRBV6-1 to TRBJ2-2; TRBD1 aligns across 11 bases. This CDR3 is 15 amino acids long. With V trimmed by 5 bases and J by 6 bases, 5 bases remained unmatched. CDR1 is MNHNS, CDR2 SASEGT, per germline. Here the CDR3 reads CASSRGTGGSGELFF. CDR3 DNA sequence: TGTGCCAGCAGTAGGGGGACAGGGGGTTCCGGGGAGCTGTTTTTT.